A selection of T cell receptor beta chains follows, all from one sample in a study of blood T cell repertoires in COVID-19. This table comes from immunoSEQ multiplex PCR, and its TCRdb copy is limited to in-frame clones, with some not included. The sample includes 140,000 to 150,000 clones, 85% to 90% seen only once; the top ten take about 3.2%. The source material was peripheral blood. All receptors derive from a man in his 60s with active or convalescent COVID-19. Both conserved end residues are part of each CDR3. The order of the fields is D gene, J gene, clone size, V gene, CDR3 protein, CDR3 DNA. D genes are given only for firm matches. Expanded clones are given a class, and other clones once, few, many or no size at all.

D gene: NA; J gene: TRBJ1-2; clone size: NA; V gene: TRBV6-6; CDR3 protein: CASRPAGGGGYGYTF; CDR3 DNA: TGTGCCAGCAGGCCCGCGGGGGGAGGAGGCTATGGCTACACCTTC
D gene: NA; J gene: TRBJ1-5; clone size: NA; V gene: TRBV19; CDR3 protein: CASSLIRGSNQPQHF; CDR3 DNA: TGTGCCAGTAGCCTGATTCGGGGTAGCAATCAGCCCCAGCATTTT
D gene: NA; J gene: TRBJ1-5; clone size: NA; V gene: TRBV4-2; CDR3 protein: CASSQVGRDDQPQHF; CDR3 DNA: TGTGCCAGCAGCCAAGTCGGCAGGGATGATCAGCCCCAGCATTTT
D gene: TRBD2; J gene: TRBJ2-3; clone size: NA; V gene: TRBV7-6; CDR3 protein: CSSGRAGTDTQYF; CDR3 DNA: TGTTCTAGCGGGAGGGCCGGCACAGATACGCAGTATTTT
D gene: NA; J gene: TRBJ2-7; clone size: NA; V gene: TRBV27; CDR3 protein: CASSIHPSGQTYEQYF; CDR3 DNA: TGTGCCAGCAGTATCCACCCCTCGGGACAAACCTACGAGCAGTACTTC
D gene: TRBD2; J gene: TRBJ2-5; clone size: NA; V gene: TRBV4-1; CDR3 protein: CTSSPGMAGGYQETQYF; CDR3 DNA: TGCACCAGCAGCCCGGGGATGGCGGGAGGGTACCAAGAGACCCAGTACTTC
D gene: NA; J gene: TRBJ1-2; clone size: NA; V gene: TRBV7-9; CDR3 protein: CASSLGRVSLNYGYTF; CDR3 DNA: TGTGCCAGCAGCTTAGGCAGGGTATCACTTAACTATGGCTACACCTTC
D gene: TRBD1; J gene: TRBJ1-4; clone size: NA; V gene: TRBV24-1; CDR3 protein: CATSEGQGATEKLFF; CDR3 DNA: TGTGCCACCAGTGAGGGACAGGGGGCAACTGAAAAACTGTTTTTT
D gene: TRBD2; J gene: TRBJ2-5; clone size: NA; V gene: TRBV6-5; CDR3 protein: CASGTSQETQYF; CDR3 DNA: TGTGCCTCGGGGACTAGCCAAGAGACCCAGTACTTC
D gene: TRBD2; J gene: TRBJ2-3; clone size: NA; V gene: TRBV9; CDR3 protein: CASSGTSGGLTDTQYF; CDR3 DNA: TGTGCCAGCAGCGGGACTAGCGGGGGGCTCACAGATACGCAGTATTTT
D gene: NA; J gene: TRBJ1-2; clone size: NA; V gene: TRBV28; CDR3 protein: CASRLVDHGYTF; CDR3 DNA: TGTGCCAGCCGACTTGTTGACCATGGCTACACCTTC
D gene: TRBD1; J gene: TRBJ1-1; clone size: NA; V gene: TRBV12-3/TRBV12-4; CDR3 protein: CASRGETGTEAFF; CDR3 DNA: TGTGCCAGCAGGGGGGAGACAGGGACTGAAGCTTTCTTT
D gene: NA; J gene: TRBJ1-1; clone size: few; V gene: TRBV18; CDR3 protein: CASSIDGGTEAFF; CDR3 DNA: TGTGCCAGCTCAATTGACGGCGGCACTGAAGCTTTCTTT
D gene: TRBD1; J gene: TRBJ1-2; clone size: NA; V gene: TRBV6-2/TRBV6-3; CDR3 protein: CASSTGLQGARYGYTF; CDR3 DNA: TGTGCCAGCAGTACCGGACTACAGGGGGCAAGATATGGCTACACCTTC
D gene: TRBD1; J gene: TRBJ2-2; clone size: NA; V gene: TRBV6-5; CDR3 protein: CASGPSDRGAGELFF; CDR3 DNA: TGTGCCAGCGGACCCTCGGACAGGGGCGCCGGGGAGCTGTTTTTT
D gene: TRBD1; J gene: TRBJ1-1; clone size: once; V gene: TRBV6-6; CDR3 protein: CASSPTGEARTEAFF; CDR3 DNA: TGTGCCAGCAGTCCAACAGGGGAAGCGAGGACTGAAGCTTTCTTT
D gene: TRBD2; J gene: TRBJ2-1; clone size: NA; V gene: TRBV13; CDR3 protein: CASSLAGDEQFF; CDR3 DNA: TGTGCCAGCAGCTTGGCGGGGGATGAGCAGTTCTTC
D gene: TRBD1; J gene: TRBJ1-2; clone size: NA; V gene: TRBV27; CDR3 protein: CASKAPGQGTTNYGYTF; CDR3 DNA: TGTGCCAGCAAGGCCCCGGGACAGGGGACGACTAACTATGGCTACACCTTC
D gene: NA; J gene: TRBJ2-4; clone size: NA; V gene: TRBV13; CDR3 protein: CASSQALRGAQDIQYF; CDR3 DNA: TGTGCCAGCAGCCAAGCTCTTCGGGGGGCGCAGGACATTCAGTACTTC
D gene: NA; J gene: TRBJ2-7; clone size: NA; V gene: TRBV27; CDR3 protein: CASIGRGFSYEQYF; CDR3 DNA: TGTGCCAGCATTGGGCGAGGGTTCTCCTACGAGCAGTACTTC
D gene: TRBD1; J gene: TRBJ2-7; clone size: NA; V gene: TRBV2; CDR3 protein: CASSRDRGSEQYF; CDR3 DNA: TGTGCCAGCAGTAGGGACAGGGGTAGCGAGCAGTACTTC
D gene: NA; J gene: TRBJ1-4; clone size: NA; V gene: TRBV3-1/TRBV3-2; CDR3 protein: CASSQGGGNEKLFF; CDR3 DNA: TGTGCCAGCAGCCAAGGGGGGGGTAATGAAAAACTGTTTTTT
D gene: NA; J gene: TRBJ1-5; clone size: NA; V gene: TRBV28; CDR3 protein: CASSSAGTSGGPQHF; CDR3 DNA: TGTGCCAGCAGTTCCGCCGGGACATCTGGAGGACCCCAGCATTTT
D gene: NA; J gene: TRBJ1-2; clone size: NA; V gene: TRBV10-3; CDR3 protein: CAIAATQGSVDGYTF; CDR3 DNA: TGTGCCATCGCAGCAACACAGGGATCTGTGGATGGCTACACCTTC
D gene: TRBD1; J gene: TRBJ2-3; clone size: NA; V gene: TRBV24-1; CDR3 protein: CATSEGQTSTDTQYF; CDR3 DNA: TGTGCCACCAGTGAGGGACAGACTAGCACAGATACGCAGTATTTT
D gene: NA; J gene: TRBJ2-2; clone size: NA; V gene: TRBV7-2; CDR3 protein: CASSPPLRLNGELFF; CDR3 DNA: TGTGCCAGCAGCCCACCGTTGAGACTCAACGGGGAGCTGTTTTTT
D gene: TRBD1; J gene: TRBJ2-5; clone size: NA; V gene: TRBV7-8; CDR3 protein: CASSFDRVGQETQYF; CDR3 DNA: TGTGCCAGCAGCTTTGACAGGGTTGGTCAAGAGACCCAGTACTTC
D gene: NA; J gene: TRBJ1-3; clone size: NA; V gene: TRBV3-1/TRBV3-2; CDR3 protein: CASSLLNSGNTIYF; CDR3 DNA: TGTGCCAGCAGCCTCCTAAATTCTGGAAACACCATATATTTT
D gene: TRBD1; J gene: TRBJ2-1; clone size: NA; V gene: TRBV5-1; CDR3 protein: CASSFRDSDYNEQFF; CDR3 DNA: TGCGCCAGCAGCTTCCGGGACAGTGACTACAATGAGCAGTTCTTC
D gene: NA; J gene: TRBJ2-3; clone size: NA; V gene: TRBV27; CDR3 protein: CASSLSSRGGPDTQYF; CDR3 DNA: TGTGCCAGCAGTTTATCATCGCGCGGAGGTCCCGATACGCAGTATTTT
D gene: NA; J gene: TRBJ1-2; clone size: NA; V gene: TRBV4-3; CDR3 protein: CASSQGTGPYGYTF; CDR3 DNA: TGCGCCAGCAGCCAAGGAACAGGTCCCTATGGCTACACCTTC
D gene: NA; J gene: TRBJ1-2; clone size: NA; V gene: TRBV6-5; CDR3 protein: CASSYVGRNYGYTF; CDR3 DNA: TGTGCCAGCAGTTATGTGGGCAGGAACTATGGCTACACCTTC
D gene: TRBD1; J gene: TRBJ2-3; clone size: once; V gene: TRBV10-3; CDR3 protein: CAISDGDRADTQYF; CDR3 DNA: TGTGCCATCAGCGACGGCGACAGGGCAGATACGCAGTATTTT
D gene: TRBD2; J gene: TRBJ2-3; clone size: NA; V gene: TRBV24-1; CDR3 protein: CATSDPGLAGGGTQYF; CDR3 DNA: TGTGCCACCAGTGACCCGGGACTAGCGGGAGGAGGTACGCAGTATTTT
D gene: NA; J gene: TRBJ1-2; clone size: NA; V gene: TRBV30; CDR3 protein: CAWSVDRDGYTF; CDR3 DNA: TGTGCCTGGAGTGTAGACAGAGATGGCTACACCTTC
D gene: NA; J gene: TRBJ1-3; clone size: few; V gene: TRBV5-6; CDR3 protein: CASSFQGVSRGNTIYF; CDR3 DNA: TGTGCCAGCAGCTTCCAAGGGGTCTCCAGAGGAAACACCATATATTTT
D gene: TRBD2; J gene: TRBJ2-7; clone size: NA; V gene: TRBV6-2/TRBV6-3; CDR3 protein: CASSYRGGLGMEQYF; CDR3 DNA: TGTGCCAGCAGTTACCGCGGGGGACTAGGTATGGAGCAGTACTTC
D gene: TRBD1; J gene: TRBJ1-5; clone size: once; V gene: TRBV19; CDR3 protein: CASSMRFGTGEQPQHF; CDR3 DNA: TGTGCCAGTAGTATGCGCTTCGGGACAGGGGAACAGCCCCAGCATTTT
D gene: TRBD1; J gene: TRBJ2-1; clone size: NA; V gene: TRBV7-2; CDR3 protein: CASSLKQGGNEQFF; CDR3 DNA: TGTGCCAGCAGCTTAAAACAGGGGGGCAATGAGCAGTTCTTC
D gene: NA; J gene: TRBJ1-4; clone size: NA; V gene: TRBV5-1; CDR3 protein: CASSSGMDGREKLFF; CDR3 DNA: TGCGCCAGCAGCTCCGGTATGGACGGGAGGGAAAAACTGTTTTTT
D gene: TRBD1; J gene: TRBJ1-1; clone size: NA; V gene: TRBV28; CDR3 protein: CASSPGVTGGGTEAFF; CDR3 DNA: TGTGCCAGCAGTCCCGGGGTCACAGGGGGCGGCACTGAAGCTTTCTTT
D gene: NA; J gene: TRBJ2-5; clone size: NA; V gene: TRBV18; CDR3 protein: CASSPVADTRETQYF; CDR3 DNA: TGTGCCAGCTCACCCGTGGCCGATACGAGGGAGACCCAGTACTTC
D gene: NA; J gene: TRBJ2-4; clone size: NA; V gene: TRBV4-3; CDR3 protein: CASSQDPRRGSIQYF; CDR3 DNA: TGCGCCAGCAGCCAAGATCCGAGGCGAGGGAGCATTCAGTACTTC
D gene: NA; J gene: TRBJ2-5; clone size: NA; V gene: TRBV30; CDR3 protein: CAWSWGEETQYF; CDR3 DNA: TGTGCCTGGAGTTGGGGAGAAGAGACCCAGTACTTC
D gene: TRBD1; J gene: TRBJ1-2; clone size: NA; V gene: TRBV2; CDR3 protein: CANLRDRDYGYTF; CDR3 DNA: TGTGCCAACCTCCGGGACAGGGACTATGGCTACACCTTC